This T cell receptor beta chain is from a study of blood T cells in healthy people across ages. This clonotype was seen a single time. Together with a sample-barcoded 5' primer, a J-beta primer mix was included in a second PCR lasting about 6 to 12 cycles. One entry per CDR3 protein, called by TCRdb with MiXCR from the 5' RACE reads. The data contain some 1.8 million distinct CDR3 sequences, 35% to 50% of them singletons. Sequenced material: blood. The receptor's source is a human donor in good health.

The CDR3 is CASSLGGTFGGYTF. The CDR3 DNA follows: TGTGCCAGCAGCCTGGGAGGGACGTTCGGCGGCTACACCTTC. This chain uses TRBV28 with TRBJ1-2; tentatively, D is TRBD1 (5 bases). The germline V and J ends were trimmed by 6 bases and 8 bases, with 19 bases remaining between them. Germline V gene lookup returns CDR1 MDHEN and CDR2 SYDVKM. The CDR3 has 14 amino acids.